These T cell receptor beta chains were read from a single sample in a study of blood T cell repertoires in COVID-19. Using immunoSEQ multiplex PCR, the repertoire was profiled, and TCRdb retains in-frame clones only, with some absent. The table has roughly 150,000 clones, 65% to 80% seen once. Material: peripheral blood. The receptors shown here come from a man in his fifties or sixties with acute or convalescent COVID-19. CDR3s include the opening cysteine and the closing phenylalanine or tryptophan. A D gene is named only where the DNA matches it firmly. Part of the rows lack a size; the others show once, few, many or a class for expanded clones.

d_gene,len,abundance,j_gene,v_gene,CDR3aa,CDR3nt
TRBD1,19,NA,TRBJ2-1,TRBV9,CASSVGGGDPGQGNNEQFF,TGTGCCAGCAGCGTAGGCGGAGGCGATCCGGGACAGGGAAACAATGAGCAGTTCTTC
NA,14,NA,TRBJ2-7,TRBV28,CASSLTGHTYEQYF,TGTGCCAGCAGTCTGACTGGACACACCTACGAGCAGTACTTC
NA,14,NA,TRBJ2-5,TRBV15,CATSRAGQQETQYF,TGTGCCACCAGCAGAGCGGGTCAACAAGAGACCCAGTACTTC
TRBD2,18,NA,TRBJ2-1,TRBV4-1,CASSQGLATSGGYNEQFF,TGCGCCAGCAGCCAGGGACTTGCTACTAGCGGGGGCTACAATGAGCAGTTCTTC
NA,16,NA,TRBJ1-2,TRBV6-5,CASSYDTSGGLDGYTF,TGTGCCAGCAGTTACGATACATCCGGAGGGTTGGATGGCTACACCTTC
NA,13,few,TRBJ2-7,TRBV2,CASSVFRGNEQYF,TGTGCCAGCAGTGTGTTCAGGGGCAACGAGCAGTACTTC
TRBD2,15,NA,TRBJ2-3,TRBV10-3,CAISATSGRTDTQYF,TGTGCCATCAGTGCGACTAGCGGACGCACAGATACGCAGTATTTT
NA,14,NA,TRBJ1-2,TRBV9,CASSVGQGNYGYTF,TGTGCCAGCAGCGTAGGGCAGGGGAACTATGGCTACACCTTC
NA,13,NA,TRBJ2-3,TRBV7-9,CASSYFPPGTQYF,TGTGCCAGCAGCTACTTCCCCCCGGGGACGCAGTATTTT
TRBD2,16,NA,TRBJ2-5,TRBV11-1,CASSATGGAHQETQYF,TGTGCCAGCAGCGCCACCGGGGGGGCACACCAAGAGACCCAGTACTTC
NA,11,NA,TRBJ2-1,TRBV7-9,CASSQLYEQFF,TGTGCCAGCAGTCAACTCTATGAGCAGTTCTTC
NA,14,NA,TRBJ1-1,TRBV18,CASSPPGGGGEAFF,TGTGCCAGCTCACCACCGGGGGGTGGAGGAGAAGCTTTCTTT
NA,13,NA,TRBJ1-5,TRBV27,CASRGGIGQPQHF,TGTGCCAGCAGAGGGGGAATCGGTCAGCCCCAGCATTTT
NA,13,NA,TRBJ1-1,TRBV7-9,CASSPPENTEAFF,TGTGCCAGCAGCCCACCAGAGAACACTGAAGCTTTCTTT
NA,14,NA,TRBJ2-1,TRBV18,CASSPSYPKNEQFF,TGTGCCAGCTCACCCTCCTACCCGAAGAATGAGCAGTTCTTC
TRBD2,13,NA,TRBJ2-7,TRBV11-2,CASRGLAALAWDF,TGTGCCAGCAGAGGACTAGCGGCCTTGGCGTGGGACTTC
NA,14,NA,TRBJ1-5,TRBV15,CATSTRQTGQPQHF,TGTGCCACCAGCACAAGACAAACAGGTCAGCCCCAGCATTTT
TRBD2,14,NA,TRBJ2-7,TRBV5-1,CASSKGLASDEQYF,TGCGCCAGCAGCAAGGGACTAGCGTCTGACGAGCAGTACTTC
NA,12,NA,TRBJ2-7,TRBV11-2,CASNLDSYEQYF,TGTGCCAGCAACCTGGACAGCTACGAGCAGTACTTC
TRBD1,16,NA,TRBJ1-1,TRBV28,CASSPPTDRGYTEAFF,TGTGCCAGCAGCCCTCCTACCGACAGGGGATACACTGAAGCTTTCTTT
NA,15,NA,TRBJ2-1,TRBV29-1,CSAMGAENSYNEQFF,TGCAGCGCCATGGGGGCCGAGAACTCCTACAATGAGCAGTTCTTC
TRBD2,17,NA,TRBJ2-1,TRBV2,CASSPPVRSGRDDEQFF,TGTGCCAGCAGTCCTCCGGTAAGAAGCGGGAGAGATGATGAGCAGTTCTTC
TRBD1,15,NA,TRBJ1-2,TRBV5-1,CASSLNGDRGNGYTF,TGCGCCAGCAGCTTGAATGGAGACAGGGGGAACGGCTACACCTTC
TRBD1,16,few,TRBJ1-2,TRBV19,CASSSTRGQGGYGYTF,TGTGCCAGTAGTTCGACCCGAGGACAGGGCGGGTATGGCTACACCTTC
NA,14,NA,TRBJ2-5,TRBV6-2/TRBV6-3,CASSRQATPETQYF,TGTGCCAGCAGTAGACAGGCAACACCTGAGACCCAGTACTTC
NA,11,NA,TRBJ2-5,TRBV3-1/TRBV3-2,CASSLRETQYF,TGTGCCAGCAGTCTTAGAGAGACCCAGTACTTC
TRBD1,14,NA,TRBJ2-1,TRBV4-1,CASSQWTGPNEQFF,TGCGCCAGCAGCCAATGGACAGGGCCGAATGAGCAGTTCTTC
TRBD2,15,NA,TRBJ2-1,TRBV15,CATSTRGGSYNEQFF,TGTGCCACCAGCACTCGGGGGGGGTCCTACAATGAGCAGTTCTTC
TRBD2,16,NA,TRBJ2-3,TRBV4-1,CASSQEGAGVTDTQYF,TGCGCCAGCAGCCAAGAAGGGGCGGGAGTAACAGATACGCAGTATTTT
NA,11,NA,TRBJ2-3,TRBV19,CASAWADTQYF,TGTGCCAGTGCATGGGCGGATACGCAGTATTTT
NA,15,NA,TRBJ1-1,TRBV6-1,CASTLGGGVDTEAFF,TGTGCCAGCACCCTCGGCGGGGGAGTGGACACTGAAGCTTTCTTT
NA,18,few,TRBJ1-2,TRBV28,CASSLTGVKGVFDYGYTF,TGTGCCAGCAGCTTAACCGGGGTGAAGGGTGTATTTGACTATGGCTACACCTTC
TRBD2,17,NA,TRBJ2-7,TRBV9,CASSVDPLAGGPNEQYF,TGTGCCAGCAGCGTAGACCCCCTAGCGGGAGGGCCGAACGAGCAGTACTTC
NA,13,NA,TRBJ1-4,TRBV23-1,CARRQETNEKLFF,TGCGCCAGAAGACAGGAGACTAATGAAAAACTGTTTTTT
TRBD1,14,NA,TRBJ2-2,TRBV6-1,CASSETGGVGELFF,TGTGCCAGCAGTGAGACAGGGGGGGTCGGGGAGCTGTTTTTT
TRBD2,15,NA,TRBJ2-1,TRBV18,CASSPAGRELNEQFF,TGTGCCAGCTCACCGGCGGGGCGGGAGTTGAATGAGCAGTTCTTC
NA,14,NA,TRBJ2-1,TRBV9,CASSVLRSDNEQFF,TGTGCCAGCAGCGTACTCAGGTCAGACAATGAGCAGTTCTTC
TRBD2,17,NA,TRBJ2-1,TRBV3-1/TRBV3-2,CASSQASGRSSYNEQFF,TGTGCCAGCAGCCAAGCCAGCGGGAGGAGCTCCTACAATGAGCAGTTCTTC
NA,17,NA,TRBJ2-2,TRBV11-2,CASSLGGGLRKGGELFF,TGTGCCAGCAGCTTAGGCGGAGGGCTGAGGAAGGGCGGGGAGCTGTTTTTT
NA,14,NA,TRBJ1-1,TRBV16,CASSQSTANTEAFF,TGTGCCAGCAGCCAATCGACAGCAAACACTGAAGCTTTCTTT
TRBD1,14,few,TRBJ2-2,TRBV9,CASSDITGDGELFF,TGTGCCAGCAGCGACATAACAGGGGACGGGGAGCTGTTTTTT
TRBD1,13,NA,TRBJ2-7,TRBV6-5,CASSWTGNYEQYF,TGTGCCAGCAGCTGGACAGGCAACTACGAGCAGTACTTC
NA,14,NA,TRBJ1-1,TRBV10-3,CAISEGGARTEAFF,TGTGCCATCAGTGAGGGAGGGGCGAGGACTGAAGCTTTCTTT
TRBD2,18,NA,TRBJ2-7,TRBV27,CASSFGTSGRRGTYEQYF,TGTGCCAGCAGTTTTGGGACTAGCGGGAGAAGGGGGACCTACGAGCAGTACTTC
TRBD1,14,once,TRBJ1-3,TRBV6-5,CASKDRAAGNTIYF,TGTGCCTCTAAGGACAGGGCGGCTGGAAACACCATATATTTT
TRBD1,14,few,TRBJ2-1,TRBV28,CASRVTGANNEQFF,TGTGCCAGCCGCGTCACAGGGGCCAACAATGAGCAGTTCTTC
TRBD1,14,NA,TRBJ2-1,TRBV2,CASSGQGAGNEQFF,TGTGCCAGCAGTGGACAGGGGGCCGGCAATGAGCAGTTCTTC
NA,16,NA,TRBJ2-1,TRBV27,CASSFQSGDLYNEQFF,TGTGCCAGCAGTTTCCAGTCGGGGGATCTTTACAATGAGCAGTTCTTC
NA,14,NA,TRBJ1-6,TRBV12-5,CASGLGLPGSPLHF,TGTGCTAGTGGTTTGGGTCTACCTGGTTCACCCCTCCACTTT
TRBD2,15,NA,TRBJ2-7,TRBV9,CASSVGSSGSYEQYF,TGTGCCAGCAGCGTAGGTTCTAGCGGGAGCTACGAGCAGTACTTC
NA,13,NA,TRBJ2-2,TRBV2,CASSAQGSGELFF,TGTGCCAGCAGTGCACAGGGAAGCGGGGAGCTGTTTTTT
TRBD2,15,NA,TRBJ2-7,TRBV18,CASSRLAGAGYEQYF,TGTGCCAGCTCACGATTAGCGGGAGCAGGCTACGAGCAGTACTTC
NA,16,NA,TRBJ1-3,TRBV3-1/TRBV3-2,CASSQGSGANGNTIYF,TGTGCCAGCAGCCAAGGCTCAGGGGCTAATGGAAACACCATATATTTT
NA,15,NA,TRBJ2-1,TRBV6-6,CASSLATAGKNEQFF,TGTGCCAGCAGTCTGGCCACGGCGGGAAAGAATGAGCAGTTCTTC